This T cell receptor beta chain was documented in a study of T-cell reconstitution after alpha-beta-depleted transplantation in children. This clonotype was counted ten times or more. During its preparation, the TCRbeta library received unique molecular identifiers. TCRdb recomputed calls from the PCR reads with MiXCR, one row per CDR3 protein. The data show about 15,000 distinct CDR3 sequences, roughly 7.8% seen once. Material: PBMCs, mostly from graft donor cells, obtained 60 days after TCRalphabeta/CD19-depleted stem cell transplant. The TCR comes from a boy in the first two years of life who had a stem cell transplant for Wiskott-Aldrich syndrome, so the T cells may come from the graft donor.

The CDR3 is CSVGMVQETQYF. CDR3 DNA: TGCAGCGTTGGGATGGTCCAAGAGACCCAGTACTTC. The chain couples TRBV29-1 to TRBJ2-5, with D unclear. The ends were cut back, 4 bases at V and 1 base at J, with 7 bases in the middle. Looked up from germline, CDR1 is SQVTM and CDR2 is ANQGSEA. The CDR3 runs to 12 residues.